Detailed here is one T cell receptor (beta chain). Frequency indicates this clone is hyperexpanded (1% or more); no count is kept. Its antigen is currently not known. The observed sequence ends 3 residues before the CDR3 terminus, with the missing tail filled in from the germline J gene. The treatment or condition label, read with the paper, signifies: autologous CTL019 cells: CD19 CAR with 4-1BB and CD3 zeta domains. TCR zeta and 4-1BB costimulatory signaling domains were built into the CD19 CAR. The DNeasy Blood and Tissue Kit was used to extract genomic DNA from pre-infusion T cells, peripheral blood, or sorted post-infusion T cells. The record originates from a study of TET2 disruption in CD19-targeted CAR T cells listed by TCRdb under 2018. About the study as a whole: No additional inclusion criteria were applied, and the number of samples was determined by the original clinical trial design and by sample availability.

Overall study results and their limits: Conclusions about the patient's CAR T cells rested on extensive analysis of a single subject.

The immunoSEQ assay was used to perform TCR beta chain deep sequencing. The source study handled its data this way. Clonotype frequencies were computed using only productive TCR beta rearrangements. TCRdb took this table from immuneACCESS and kept in-frame rearrangements with V and J called. Such tables lack part of the clones; where checked against another copy, unresolved V genes explain under half of the gap, and the rest is unexplained. That table supplies the V and J calls and clone size; D and trimming were determined from the DNA. This sample's listing comprises around 780 clones. The ten top clones hold approximately 16% of the sample. V ends up 6 bases short and J 2 bases short, with an unmatched junction base count of 4. Per the germline V gene (reference sequence), DFQATT is the CDR1 and SNEGSKA is the CDR2. The CDR3 spans 14 residues, from the cysteine through the phenylalanine. The DNA covers only part of the CDR3, 33 bases in frame from base 1.

Material: peripheral blood, obtained from a patient treated with CD19 CAR T cells. The receptor was isolated from a man between 65 and 80 years old with chronic lymphocytic leukemia. The sequence joins TRBV20-1 to TRBJ2-3; TRBD1 agrees with 11 junctional bases. The sequenced part of the CDR3 DNA is TGCAGTGCGAGGGACAGGGGGGACACAGATACG. Its coded protein is CSARDRGDTDT. The whole CDR3 reads CSARDRGDTDTQYF.